These 27 T cell receptor beta chains originate from one sample sequenced in a study of cytomegalovirus exposure and HLA in healthy donors. A multiplex PCR was run with 60 Vbeta primers and 13 Jbeta primers. Produced via immunoSEQ multiplex PCR; TCRdb's table is partial and in-frame only. The sample holds 80,000 to 100,000 clones. Sequenced: PBMCs. These receptor sequences come from a man between 45 and 60 years old in good health and CMV-seropositive.

This chain uses TRBV10-3 with TRBJ2-1; 8 bases fit TRBD2. Germline-derived CDR1 and CDR2 are ENHRY and SYGVKD. The CDR3 runs 13 residues. The ends lost 11 bases at V and 6 bases at J; junction bases unmatched: 9. The CDR3 coding sequence is TGTGCCTCCCTGACTACTAGCGGCAATGAGCAGTTCTTC. It translates to CASLTTSGNEQFF.

The chain carries TRBV6-1 and TRBJ2-7; 14 bases are shared with TRBD2. The CDR3 is 15 residues long. The trim removed 4 bases at V and 4 bases at J, leaving 3 bases unmatched. Germline CDR1 and CDR2: MNHNS and SASEGT. The CDR3 is CASSGGLAGEYEQYF. The CDR3 nucleotides are TGTGCCAGCAGTGGGGGACTAGCGGGAGAGTACGAGCAGTACTTC.

The CDR3 DNA reads TGCGCCAGCAGCCTGACTAGCGGCCAGACAAGGGAGCAGTTCTTC. This encodes CASSLTSGQTREQFF. The rearrangement uses TRBV4-3 and TRBJ2-1, with 9 positions matching TRBD2. Per the germline V gene, CDR1 is LGHNA and CDR2 is YSLEER. After removal of 4 bases from V and 10 bases from J, the junction contained 11 bases not matched to a gene. The CDR3 totals 15 residues.

This chain links TRBV2 with TRBJ2-1, with D possibly matching TRBD2 (5 bases). This CDR3 comprises 15 residues. Trimming left V 7 bases short and J 0 bases short, with 13 bases between. Germline-derived CDR1 and CDR2 are SNHLY and FYNNEI. CDR3 DNA: TGTGCCAGCACCGAACGGGATAGCTCCTACAATGAGCAGTTCTTC. Translating it yields CASTERDSSYNEQFF.

The rearrangement joins TRBV4-3 to TRBJ1-1; possibly TRBD1 for D (5 bases). The CDR3 loop spans 16 amino acids. Per the germline V gene, CDR1 is LGHNA and CDR2 is YSLEER. V was trimmed by 1 base and J by 1 base, leaving 13 bases between them. DNA of the CDR3: TGCGCCAGCAGCCAAGTACCCCCAACAGGGAACACTGAAGCTTTCTTT. As protein: CASSQVPPTGNTEAFF.

The V gene is TRBV7-3, the J gene TRBJ2-3; 9 nucleotides line up with TRBD1. This CDR3 has 17 amino acids. V was clipped by 3 bases and J by 4 bases; unmatched bases: 11. In germline, CDR1 is SGHTA, CDR2 FQGTGA. This CDR3 is CASSFSPPGQGPDTQYF. CDR3 in DNA: TGTGCCAGCAGCTTTTCACCCCCGGGACAGGGCCCAGATACGCAGTATTTT.

The rearrangement joins TRBV11-3 to TRBJ2-2, with 8 positions matching TRBD1. Germline V lookup: CDR1 SGHNT, CDR2 YENEEA. The CDR3 runs to 13 residues. The trim removed 11 bases at V and 5 bases at J, leaving 7 bases unmatched. DNA of the CDR3: TGTGCCCAAGGACAGGGAGAAACCGGGGAGCTGTTTTTT. It codes for CAQGQGETGELFF.

This rearrangement joins TRBV6-5 to TRBJ2-5; the match to TRBD2 covers 8 bases. The germline CDR1 and CDR2 sequences are MNHEY and SVGAGI. The CDR3 is 16 amino acids. The ends lost 3 bases at V and 5 bases at J; junction bases unmatched: 11. The CDR3 protein is CASSYRGGKGGETQYF. In DNA form, the CDR3 reads TGTGCCAGCAGTTATCGGGGGGGTAAGGGCGGGGAGACCCAGTACTTC.

This chain links TRBV5-8 with TRBJ2-2, with D tentatively TRBD1 (5 bases). V gave up 0 bases and J gave up 4 bases, with 13 bases separating them. This CDR3 region has 16 residues. CDR1 and CDR2 from the germline V gene are SGHTS and YDEGEE. The CDR3 is CASSLGQNTITGELFF. The CDR3 region has the DNA TGTGCCAGCAGCTTGGGACAGAATACCATCACCGGGGAGCTGTTTTTT.

V gene TRBV5-1 combines with J gene TRBJ1-2; D possibly corresponds to TRBD1 (6 bases). Germline values: CDR1 SGHRS, CDR2 YFSETQ. The length of the CDR3 is 14 residues. The ends were cut back, 0 bases at V and 6 bases at J, with 12 bases in the middle. The CDR3 DNA reads as TGCGCCAGCAGCTTGGGGACAGACAAACATGGCTACACCTTC. This sequence encodes CASSLGTDKHGYTF.

V gene TRBV30 combines with J gene TRBJ1-2, with a weak D call TRBD1 (5 bases). Deletions cut 2 bases from V and 6 bases from J, with 13 bases between. The length of the CDR3 is 13 residues. Germline values: CDR1 GTSNPN, CDR2 SVGIG (reference sequence). The CDR3 is CAWSRRGVDGYTF. The CDR3 DNA reads as TGTGCCTGGAGTCGCCGGGGGGTTGATGGCTACACCTTC. The variable domain in full, completed from reference TRBV30 and TRBJ1-2, reads SQTIHQWPATLVQPVGSPLSLECTVEGTSNPNLYWYRQAAGRGLQLLFYSVGIGQISSEVPQNLSASRPQDRQFILSSKKLLLSDSGFYLCAWSRRGVDGYTFGSGTRLTVV.

CDR3 region: CASSSLAGGLGHEQFF. The CDR3 DNA reads TGTGCCAGCAGTTCCCTTGCGGGGGGCCTTGGGCATGAGCAGTTCTTC. V usage is TRBV27 and J usage is TRBJ2-1; the match to TRBD2 covers 8 bases. J was trimmed by 8 bases and V by 4 bases; bases with no gene match: 13. CDR1 is MNHEY, CDR2 SMNVEV, per germline (reference sequence). CDR3 size: 16 residues.

CDR3 region: CSVEYSGNTIYF. As DNA, the CDR3 is TGCAGCGTTGAGTACTCTGGAAACACCATATATTTT. The chain has TRBV29-1 and TRBJ1-3; unclear D gene. CDR1 is SQVTM and CDR2 is ANQGSEA in the germline V gene. This CDR3 spans 12 amino acids. Between the trimmed V and J ends, which lost 3 bases and 0 bases, there was a span of 3 bases.

This chain joins TRBV7-2 and TRBJ2-3; 10 nucleotides match TRBD2. V was pared by 7 bases and J by 3 bases, with 7 bases of the junction left unmatched. The CDR3 runs to 15 residues. Germline CDR1 is SGHTA and CDR2 is FQGNSA. CDR3 residues: CASILLAGVTDTQYF. In DNA, the CDR3 is TGTGCCAGCATCCTTCTAGCGGGAGTGACAGATACGCAGTATTTT.

The rearrangement uses TRBV6-5 and TRBJ2-2; the D gene is possibly TRBD2 (6 bases). The CDR3 covers 15 residues. CDR1 and CDR2 from the germline V gene are MNHEY and SVGAGI. Trimming took 7 bases from V and 1 from J, leaving 13 bases between them. The CDR3 here is CASTTGGLNTGELFF. Here the CDR3 DNA reads TGTGCCAGCACAACTGGGGGGTTGAACACCGGGGAGCTGTTTTTT.

The rearrangement joins TRBV11-2 to TRBJ1-1; a possible D gene is TRBD1 (6 bases). Germline V gene data show CDR1 as SGHAT and CDR2 as FQNNGV. Trimming pared 5 bases from V and 0 bases from J, leaving 13 bases between. The CDR3 is made up of 15 amino acids. Here the CDR3 reads CASSPRGTLNTEAFF. CDR3 DNA sequence: TGTGCCAGCAGCCCTAGGGGGACATTGAACACTGAAGCTTTCTTT.

V gene TRBV6-5 combines with J gene TRBJ2-3; a possible D gene is TRBD1 (6 bases). The V end lost 2 bases, the J end lost 2 bases, and 11 bases lay between the germline ends. The CDR3 is 15 amino acids. CDR1 is MNHEY and CDR2 is SVGAGI in the germline V gene. The CDR3 DNA reads TGTGCCAGCAGTTACCTGGACAGTGCCACAGATACGCAGTATTTT. Amino acids: CASSYLDSATDTQYF.

The chain recombines TRBV7-9 with TRBJ2-1; the D gene is possibly TRBD2 (6 bases). CDR1 is SEHNR and CDR2 is FQNEAQ in the germline V gene (reference sequence). Trimming left V 7 bases short and J 7 bases short, with 23 bases between. There are 16 residues in the CDR3. The CDR3 protein is CASNSGRDSQGNEQFF. For the CDR3, the DNA is TGTGCCAGCAACTCGGGTAGGGACTCCCAAGGGAATGAGCAGTTCTTC.

This chain uses TRBV18 with TRBJ1-5, with no clear D. V was pared by 6 bases and J by 1 base, with 7 bases between. CDR1 KGHSH and CDR2 LQKENI come from the germline V gene. This CDR3 region has 13 residues. The CDR3 reads CASSTDSNQPQHF. Here the CDR3 DNA reads TGTGCCAGCTCTACAGACAGCAATCAGCCCCAGCATTTT.

V gene TRBV2 combines with J gene TRBJ2-7, with D unresolved. Trimming left V 7 bases short and J 0 bases short, with 7 bases between. Germline CDR1 SNHLY, CDR2 FYNNEI. The CDR3 consists of 12 residues. The chain's CDR3 is CASMGNSYEQYV. For the CDR3, the DNA is TGTGCCAGCATGGGCAACTCCTACGAGCAGTACGTC.

The chain joins TRBV30 to TRBJ1-5; D gene ambiguous. CDR3 length: 13 amino acids. Germline V gene data show CDR1 as GTSNPN and CDR2 as SVGIG (reference sequence). V shed 5 bases and J shed 3 bases, with 11 bases lying between them. Written as DNA, the CDR3 is TGTGCCTGGGGGCAACAGATCAATCAGCCCCAGCATTTT. Its translation: CAWGQQINQPQHF.

This chain uses TRBV5-4 with TRBJ2-3; 11 nucleotides line up with TRBD2. Losses at the gene ends were 4 bases for V and 2 bases for J; bases not matched to a gene: 12. This CDR3 is 18 amino acids long. Germline values: CDR1 SGHNT, CDR2 YYREEE (reference sequence). The CDR3 region has the DNA TGTGCCAGCAGCCCCCTCGCTCCGACTAGCGGGAACACAGATACGCAGTATTTT. Residues: CASSPLAPTSGNTDTQYF.

This chain uses TRBV6-5 with TRBJ2-7, with 8 bases lining up with TRBD2. The CDR3 spans 16 residues. The germline V gene has CDR1 MNHEY and CDR2 SVGAGI. Trimming at V came to 2 bases and at J to 4 bases, leaving 10 bases not matched to a gene. The CDR3 nucleotides are TGTGCCAGCAGTTACAGCCGTCCGGGACTAGGGTACGAGCAGTACTTC. It is translated as CASSYSRPGLGYEQYF.

The gene calls are TRBV7-9 and TRBJ1-1; D might be TRBD1 (5 bases). There are 16 residues in the CDR3. The V and J ends lost 0 bases and 3 bases respectively, with 14 bases between them. The germline gives CDR1 SEHNR, CDR2 FQNEAQ (reference sequence). CDR3 protein: CASSLAGTGRHTEAFF. The CDR3 region has the DNA TGTGCCAGCAGCTTAGCCGGGACCGGGAGACACACTGAAGCTTTCTTT.

V and J are TRBV4-1 and TRBJ2-6; D possibly corresponds to TRBD2 (6 bases). The CDR3 covers 17 residues. Germline V CDR1 and CDR2: MGHRA, YSYEKL. Trimming removed 4 bases at V and 0 bases at J, with 13 bases between. As DNA, the CDR3 is TGCGCCAGCAGCCCCGAGGAGGACTACTCTGGGGCCAACGTCCTGACTTTC. This sequence encodes CASSPEEDYSGANVLTF.

The chain couples TRBV9 to TRBJ1-3; D is possibly TRBD1 (5 bases). CDR3 length: 16 amino acids. The germline V gene encodes CDR1 SGDLS and CDR2 YYNGEE. Deletions cut 2 bases from V and 1 base from J, with 13 bases between. CDR3 residues: CASSVGQGGSGNTIYF. The CDR3 DNA follows: TGTGCCAGCAGCGTGGGGCAGGGCGGATCTGGAAACACCATATATTTT.

The V call is TRBV19, the J call TRBJ1-2, with 8 bases aligning to TRBD1. Germline assignment: CDR1 LNHDA and CDR2 SQIVND (reference sequence). V was clipped by 4 bases and J by 12 bases; unmatched bases: 10. The CDR3 has 13 amino acids. This chain's CDR3 is CASSTRGRTIDTF. DNA for the CDR3: TGTGCCAGTAGTACCAGGGGGCGAACAATCGACACCTTC.